The 12 T cell receptor beta chains listed next were all sequenced from one sample in a study of PD-1 blockade in classical Hodgkin lymphoma. Specified time point: cycle 4 day 1 (C4D1), after 6 weeks of nivolumab. Every one of the patients relapsed after autologous stem cell transplantation (brentuximab vedotin exposure was variable). Repertoires were generated with immunoSEQ multiplex PCR, while TCRdb's copy carries only in-frame clones and drops some. The sample lists about 19,000 clones, about 80% seen once, with almost 40% in the top ten. The material sequenced was peripheral blood mononuclear cells (PBMCs), taken before the fourth cycle of nivolumab. The receptors were sampled from a human donor with classical Hodgkin lymphoma.

A few counts support this clone. CDR3 DNA sequence: TGTGCCACCTCGGGTCCCCAGGCGGAGACCCAGTACTTC. The encoded protein is CATSGPQAETQYF. V and J are TRBV5-4 and TRBJ2-5; D call uncertain. V shed 9 bases and J shed 5 bases, with 17 bases lying between them. The CDR3 runs to 13 residues. Germline V lookup: CDR1 SGHNT, CDR2 YYREEE (reference sequence).

The rearrangement links TRBV6-1 to TRBJ1-5, with TRBD1 matching over 12 bases. J lost 6 bases, V lost 4 bases, and 7 bases had no gene match. CDR1 and CDR2 from the germline V gene are MNHNS and SASEGT. The CDR3 extends over 16 amino acids. The CDR3 DNA follows: TGTGCCAGCAGTGCAACCGGGACAGGGGGCCCTCAGCCCCAGCATTTT. As protein: CASSATGTGGPQPQHF.

The chain has TRBV4-2 and TRBJ2-2; D gene ambiguous. This CDR3 contains 12 residues. V was shortened by 3 bases and J by 3 bases, with 2 bases between the two germline ends. Per germline, CDR1 LGHNA and CDR2 YNFKEQ. As DNA, the CDR3 is TGTGCCAGCAGCCAGGACACCGGGGAGCTGTTTTTT. Translated, it gives CASSQDTGELFF.

The chain employs TRBV5-1 and TRBJ2-7; 7 bases are a match to TRBD1. CDR1 and CDR2 from the germline V gene are SGHRS and YFSETQ. The CDR3 is made up of 15 amino acids. V lost 0 bases to trimming and J lost 2 bases; unmatched junction nucleotides: 5. The chain's CDR3 is CASSLEGQRTYEQYF. In DNA form, the CDR3 reads TGCGCCAGCAGCTTGGAGGGACAGCGTACCTACGAGCAGTACTTC.

The chain carries TRBV14 and TRBJ2-1; 8 bases fit TRBD2. Per germline, CDR1 SGHDN and CDR2 FVKESK. V lost 4 bases to trimming and J lost 5 bases; unmatched junction nucleotides: 1. The CDR3 runs 13 residues. CDR3 in DNA: TGTGCCAGCAGCCTTAGCGGGGACAATGAGCAGTTCTTC. Amino acid sequence: CASSLSGDNEQFF.

The chain has TRBV7-2 and TRBJ2-7, with TRBD2 matching over 10 bases. Germline CDR1 reads SGHTA; CDR2 reads FQGNSA. The J segment lost 0 bases and the V segment lost 4 bases, leaving 9 bases of the junction unmatched. The CDR3 loop spans 17 amino acids. The CDR3 here is CASSSRGGTSASYEQYF. The CDR3 bases are TGTGCCAGCAGCTCTCGAGGGGGGACTAGCGCCTCCTACGAGCAGTACTTC.

The chain couples TRBV5-1 to TRBJ1-2; no definite D call. The CDR3 totals 15 residues. V was shortened by 6 bases and J by 0 bases, with 15 bases between the two germline ends. Germline values: CDR1 SGHRS, CDR2 YFSETQ. CDR3 coding DNA: TGCGCCAGCAATCCCGGGGATAAATCTAACTATGGCTACACCTTC. Amino acid sequence: CASNPGDKSNYGYTF.

The genes are TRBV4-2 and TRBJ2-5; D is unclear. The CDR3 extends over 10 amino acids. The germline gives CDR1 LGHNA, CDR2 YNFKEQ. The germline V and J ends were trimmed by 8 bases and 2 bases, with 3 bases remaining between them. The chain's CDR3 is CASEQETQYF. The CDR3 DNA reads as TGTGCCAGCGAACAAGAGACCCAGTACTTC.

J is TRBJ1-1 and V is TRBV6-1; D remains unclear. CDR1 and CDR2 (germline): MNHNS, SASEGT. The CDR3 consists of 14 residues. Trimming cost V 3 bases and J 1 base, with 9 bases left between them. DNA of the CDR3: TGTGCCAGCAGTGAGGGGTGGGGGAACACTGAAGCTTTCTTT. The encoded protein is CASSEGWGNTEAFF.

V gene TRBV6-6 combines with J gene TRBJ1-4, with 9 bases matching TRBD1. Germline V gene lookup returns CDR1 MNHNY and CDR2 SVGAGI (reference sequence). The CDR3 length is 14 residues. J gave up 7 bases and V 6 bases, and 6 bases lay outside the gene matches. The CDR3 sequence is CASRKGQGGEKLFF. DNA of the CDR3: TGTGCCAGCAGAAAGGGACAGGGAGGTGAAAAACTGTTTTTT.

The V call is TRBV28, the J call TRBJ2-1, with TRBD2 matching 12 bases. Germline lookup yields CDR1 MDHEN and CDR2 SYDVKM. V was clipped by 3 bases and J by 9 bases; unmatched bases: 12. The CDR3 spans 17 residues. Here the CDR3 reads CASSFFDLAGGPGEQFF. The CDR3 coding sequence is TGTGCCAGCAGTTTTTTTGACCTAGCGGGGGGGCCCGGTGAGCAGTTCTTC.

This sequence joins TRBV5-1 and TRBJ2-3; D is possibly TRBD1 or TRBD2 (6 bases each). V was shortened by 0 bases and J by 0 bases, with 8 bases between the two germline ends. CDR3 size: 15 residues. CDR1 is SGHRS and CDR2 is YFSETQ in the germline V gene. The DNA for the CDR3 is TGCGCCAGCAGCTTGGAGGGGGGAAGCACAGATACGCAGTATTTT. This encodes CASSLEGGSTDTQYF.